The T cell receptor beta chain under discussion was sequenced for a study of blood T cells in healthy people across ages. The sample, about 9.2 milliliters of peripheral blood, was drawn from each donor. Together with a sample-barcoded 5' primer, a J-beta primer mix was included in a second PCR lasting roughly 6 to 12 cycles. One entry per CDR3 protein, called by TCRdb with MiXCR from the 5' RACE reads. The sample contains around 800,000 distinct CDR3 sequences, roughly 24% of which appear only once. CDR1 is SNHLY, CDR2 FYNNEI, per germline. V was trimmed by 5 bases and J by 4 bases, leaving 17 bases between them. This CDR3 is 15 amino acids long. These same records also appear under a second study, on T cells of mothers and their children. According to that study: Overlap ran slightly, non-significantly higher for related than unrelated mother-child pairs.

This chain connects TRBV2 to TRBJ1-1; D gene ambiguous. This receptor was obtained from a boy between 10 and 17 years old in good health. Sequenced sample: blood. CDR3 DNA sequence: TGTGCCAGCAGTCGCCCCGAGTTGGGCGTCACTGAAGCTTTCTTT. Encoded protein: CASSRPELGVTEAFF.